This T cell receptor beta chain stems from a study of OX40 agonist ivuxolimab in advanced cancers. Measured with immunoSEQ multiplex PCR; TCRdb has only the in-frame clones, and not every one. This sample has nearly 70,000 clones, with 85% to 90% found just once. V gave up 3 bases and J gave up 8 bases; unmatched junction bases: 6. The CDR3 runs 14 residues. CDR1 is SGDLS and CDR2 is YYNGEE in the germline V gene. The chain links TRBV9 to TRBJ2-4; 9 bases map to TRBD2. Here the sequenced sample was CD4+ or CD8+ T cells sorted from blood, taken in a trial of the OX40 agonist ivuxolimab. The receptor was isolated from an adult with an advanced solid tumor such as melanoma, head and neck, liver or kidney cancer. This chain's CDR3 is CASSGGLAGYIQYF. CDR3 DNA: TGTGCCAGCAGCGGTGGCCTAGCGGGATACATTCAGTACTTC.